This record covers a single T cell receptor beta chain. Its antigen is unknown. Base qualities are missing; no much larger clone stands one base away. CD8 naive samples consisted of CD45RO-negative cells that were positively selected for CCR7, yielding a CD45RA+CCR7+ population without TemRA cells. Donors were healthy HIV-negative adults with no recently reported acute infections or vaccinations. Every donor was a Caucasian adult residing in Nashville, Tennessee, USA. Blood was obtained by leukapheresis, after which PBMCs were separated by Ficoll-Histopaque density gradient centrifugation and cryopreserved in liquid nitrogen vapor phase. Analytical flow cytometry was used to check the purity and quantity of every magnetically sorted T cell population. From each sorted fraction, genomic DNA was isolated and quantified by UV absorbance on a Nanodrop 2000c. This sample stems from a study of shared clonotypes between healthy human individuals (dated by TCRdb to 2018 to 2021). Context from the whole study: The cohort included a few men and a couple of women between 18 and 49 years of age. To estimate repertoire size and how much clonotypes are shared between individuals, the study performed deep sequencing of blood TCR repertoires from roughly five healthy adults. To increase sequencing depth and limit assay-specific biases, TCR repertoire library preparation and sequencing were carried out by different laboratories using diverse techniques. Each donor's leukapheresis produced roughly between roughly 0.94 and 9.5 billion PBMCs. For each donor, CD4 naive and CD4 memory were each run on three plates, CD8 naive on two plates, and CD8 memory on one plate. General study outcomes and caveats: Across four donors, about 5% of naive CD4, roughly 3.3% of naive CD8, under 2.5% of memory CD4, and over 0.35% of memory CD8 clonotypes were shared. Sampling was restricted to blood, and TCR repertoires in tissue are likely to differ from TCR repertoires in blood. Based on pairwise subsampling, the degree of clonotype sharing among donors was expected to be affected by sequencing depth. Compared with non-shared clonotypes, clonotypes shared by all four sorted-subset donors had higher generation probabilities. The small number of donors limited the genetic and exposure-history diversity represented. Naive subsets generally had larger estimated clonotype richness than memory subsets. Even with the large sequencing depth, rarefaction of the sorted-subset datasets indicated that sequencing was incomplete.

Using the deep immunoSEQ assay, TCR CDR3 regions were amplified from genomic DNA by multiplex PCR. Extracted genomic DNA from each cell subset was distributed evenly across all wells of several immunoSEQ 96-well plates, and each plate was treated as a replicate. For sorted subsets, around 200 ng genomic DNA, equal to tens of thousands of T cell genomes, was loaded into each replicate PCR. Purified libraries were measured with a Qubit 3.0 fluorometer, size-checked on a Bioanalyzer 2100, and measured again with the KAPA Library Quantification kit. Every immunoSEQ 96-well plate was sequenced on a dedicated single-read 150-cycle Illumina NextSeq 550 flow cell. Regarding the original processing steps: Because the immunoSEQ output held only junctional sequences and lacked quality scores, the filtering could not match the filtering applied to full-length reads. Sequences were annotated with PyIR, a Python wrapper for IgBLAST v1.9, and V/J genes and CDR3 were assigned using IMGT germline references. Reads were filtered out if the reads had weak V/J assignments (E-value above 1e-6), no CDR3, stop codons, out-of-frame junctions, or ambiguous translated residues. A V3J clonotype was defined by an identical inferred V gene, J gene, and CDR3 amino acid sequence. To compute the percentage overlap between repertoires, the number of shared unique clonotypes was divided by the size of the smaller repertoire. RTK rarefaction, the Chao1 estimator, and Recon v2.1 estimates of unobserved clonotypes were used to assess repertoire richness. OLGA was used to compute generation probabilities for all TCRbeta clonotypes that the gDNA method yielded from four donors. TCRdb obtained this table from immuneACCESS and retained in-frame rearrangements with V and J assigned. These tables miss some clones; where compared with another copy, unresolved V genes account for less than half of the shortfall, and the remainder is unexplained. That table gives V, J and clone size, and the DNA gave D and trimming. A total of about 590,000 clones appear in this sample, about 95% of them only once. The ten most abundant clones make up about 0.11% of the sample.

As encoded in the germline V gene, CDR1 is MDHEN while CDR2 is SYDVKM. For this chain, trimming is 6 bases at the V end and 8 bases at the J end, and the number of junction bases without a gene match is 9. The CDR3 starts with the cysteine, ends with the phenylalanine, and has 15 residues. Only CDR3 DNA remains: 45 bases, in frame from the first base. The sequencing sample was made of naive CD8+ T cells sorted from blood. Per the publication, the cell subset or site label means: CD45RA+CCR7+. The clonotype comes from a woman younger than 45 in good health. This chain is built from TRBV28 and TRBJ2-1, and 11 junctional nucleotides match TRBD2. For the CDR3, the sequence is CASRSGTSGFYEQFF. The nucleotide sequence is TGTGCCAGCAGGTCCGGGACTAGCGGATTCTATGAGCAGTTCTTC. Full variable domain (CDR3 extended with the reference TRBV28 and TRBJ2-1 proteins): DVKVTQSSRYLVKRTGEKVFLECVQDMDHENMFWYRQDPGLGLRLIYFSYDVKMKEKGDIPEGYSVSREKKERFSLILESASTNQTSMYLCASRSGTSGFYEQFFGPGTRLTVL.